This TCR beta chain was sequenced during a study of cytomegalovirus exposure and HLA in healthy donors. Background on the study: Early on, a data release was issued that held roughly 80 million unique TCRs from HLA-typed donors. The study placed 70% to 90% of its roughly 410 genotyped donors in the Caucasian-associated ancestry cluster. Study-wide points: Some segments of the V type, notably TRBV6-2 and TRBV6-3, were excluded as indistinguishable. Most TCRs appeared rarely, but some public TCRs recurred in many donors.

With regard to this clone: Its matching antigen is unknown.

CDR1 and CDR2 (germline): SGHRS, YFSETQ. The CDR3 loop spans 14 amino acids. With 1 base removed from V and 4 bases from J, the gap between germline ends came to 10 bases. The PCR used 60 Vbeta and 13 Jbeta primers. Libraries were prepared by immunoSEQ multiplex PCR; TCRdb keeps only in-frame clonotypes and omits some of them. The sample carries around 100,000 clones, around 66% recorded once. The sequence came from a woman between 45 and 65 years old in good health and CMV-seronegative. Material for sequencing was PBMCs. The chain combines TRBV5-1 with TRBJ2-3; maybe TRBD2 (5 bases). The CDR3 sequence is CASSLLAEADTQYF. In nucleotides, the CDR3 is TGCGCCAGCAGCTTGCTAGCCGAGGCAGATACGCAGTATTTT.